The rows below give T cell receptor beta chains drawn from one sample of a study of blood T cells in healthy people across ages. TCRdb re-analysed the 5' RACE reads in MiXCR, keeping a single row per CDR3 protein. Of some 1.5 million distinct CDR3 sequences listed, roughly 30% are singletons. Sequencing was done on a sample of blood. Receptors originate from a young woman in good health. Both conserved end residues are part of each CDR3. D genes are given only for firm matches. Not all rows give a size; the values are once, few, many and, for expanded clones, a class.

TRBJ1-3,TRBV15,few,.,TGTGCCACCAGCGACAGATACTCTGGAAACACCATATATTTT,CATSDRYSGNTIYF
TRBJ2-3,TRBV30,once,TRBD2,TGTGCCTGTACTTGGGGACTAGCGGGGACTGATACGCAGTATTTT,CACTWGLAGTDTQYF
TRBJ1-2,TRBV5-6,.,.,TGTGCCAGCAGCCCCCGGGCAGCCGGCTATGGCTACACCTTC,CASSPRAAGYGYTF
TRBJ2-3,TRBV9,.,.,TGTGCCAGCAGCGTAGCTACGGACACAGATACGCAGTATTTT,CASSVATDTDTQYF
TRBJ2-6,TRBV5-1,few,.,TGCGCCAGCGTCACCGTTGGGGGTCTTTCCGGCTCTGGGGCCAACGTCCTGACTTTC,CASVTVGGLSGSGANVLTF
TRBJ1-2,TRBV7-9,.,.,TGTGCCAGCAGCTCTCCGACAGGACATGGCTACACCTTC,CASSSPTGHGYTF
TRBJ2-3,TRBV12-3/TRBV12-4,few,.,TGTGCCAGCAGTTTATCCCCCCTAGCGCAGTATTTT,CASSLSPLAQYF
TRBJ2-3,TRBV7-3,few,.,TGTGCCAGCAGCTTACTGGGGGGGGGCGTCACAGATACGCAGTATTTT,CASSLLGGGVTDTQYF
TRBJ1-1,TRBV27,.,.,TGTGCCAGCAGTGTACTAGGACCACGGGAGGAAGCTTTCTTT,CASSVLGPREEAFF
TRBJ2-1,TRBV28,.,.,TGTGCCACCCTCCGCCAGGGACTGCAGGGCTCCTACGATGAGCAGTTCTTC,CATLRQGLQGSYDEQFF
TRBJ2-5,TRBV2,few,.,TGTGCCAGCAGCCCGGGGTGGCAAGAGACCCAGTACTTC,CASSPGWQETQYF
TRBJ2-7,TRBV18,many,.,TGTGCCAGCTCACCGGTAGATTACGAGCAGTACTTC,CASSPVDYEQYF
TRBJ2-4,TRBV20-1,few,.,TGCAGTGCTAGCCCTGGGCAGGACAAAAACATTCAGTACTTC,CSASPGQDKNIQYF
TRBJ2-7,TRBV5-8,few,.,TGTGCCAGCAGCGTGGGGGACCGTGCCCACGAGCAGTACTTC,CASSVGDRAHEQYF
TRBJ2-6,TRBV28,.,.,TGTGCCAGCAGTCTCCCCCACTCTGGGGCCAACGTCCTGACTTTC,CASSLPHSGANVLTF
TRBJ1-5,TRBV12-3/TRBV12-4,.,.,TGTGCCAGTAGCCCTATGGGGGGGTCGGGCCAGCCCCAGCATTTT,CASSPMGGSGQPQHF
TRBJ2-5,TRBV7-9,.,.,TGTGCCAGCAGCGATCCCTCCTCGAGGGGGGCGGGAGAGACCCAGTACTTC,CASSDPSSRGAGETQYF
TRBJ2-5,TRBV12-3/TRBV12-4,many,TRBD2,TGTGCCAGCAGTAGCGGGACGGGGCCTCAAGAGACCCAGTACTTC,CASSSGTGPQETQYF
TRBJ2-5,TRBV5-1,.,.,TGCGCCAGCAGCGTGGCCCGGGGTAGGGAGACCCAGTACTTC,CASSVARGRETQYF
TRBJ2-3,TRBV5-6,few,.,TGTGCCAGCAGCTTTGGGACTCCATTCACAGATACGCAGTATTTT,CASSFGTPFTDTQYF
TRBJ2-6,TRBV6-5,many,.,TGTGCCAGCAGGGACTGGGGTAACTCTGGGGCCAACGTCCTGACTTTC,CASRDWGNSGANVLTF
TRBJ2-7,TRBV11-2,many,TRBD1,TGTGCCAGCAGCCGCCGGGACAGAGGCTCCTACGAGCAGTACTTC,CASSRRDRGSYEQYF
TRBJ2-1,TRBV19,.,.,TGTGCCAGTAGTTTAAGAATTGGAATAACCGTAGGGCAGTTCTTC,CASSLRIGITVGQFF
TRBJ2-7,TRBV20-1,many,.,TGCAGTGCTAGAGTCGGGGGCCCCCTTTACGAGCAGTACTTC,CSARVGGPLYEQYF
TRBJ2-1,TRBV7-3,.,TRBD2,TGTGCCAGCAGCCTTGGGACTAGCTTACACAATGAGCAGTTCTTC,CASSLGTSLHNEQFF
TRBJ2-7,TRBV12-3/TRBV12-4,.,TRBD1,TGTGCCAGCAGACTACAGGGGGCCGGCGAGCAGTACTTC,CASRLQGAGEQYF
TRBJ2-7,TRBV5-6,few,TRBD2,TGTGCCAGCAGCTCCGGGACTAGCGGGAGTCGAAGGTCCTACGAGCAGTACTTC,CASSSGTSGSRRSYEQYF
TRBJ2-1,TRBV7-8,few,TRBD2,TGTGCCAGCAGCGTGGGGACTAGAGGCGAGTTCTTC,CASSVGTRGEFF
TRBJ2-6,TRBV5-1,.,TRBD2,TGCGCCAGCAGCTTTTCGGCTAGCGGGAGTTCTGGGGCCAACGTCCTGACTTTC,CASSFSASGSSGANVLTF
TRBJ2-7,TRBV29-1,few,.,TGCAGCGTTGTTTTAAGAGGGCCCTACAATGAGCAGTACTTC,CSVVLRGPYNEQYF
TRBJ2-4,TRBV20-1,few,.,TGCAGTGCTCGCTCGGTGCTTAAGACTATCAATGAGCAGTACTTC,CSARSVLKTINEQYF
TRBJ2-4,TRBV27,many,.,TGTGCCAGCAGCGTGAGTAATGGGGCCAAAAACATTCAGTACTTC,CASSVSNGAKNIQYF
TRBJ1-6,TRBV14,.,.,TGTGCCAGCAGCCGCACAGGGCTTTCACCCCTCCACTTT,CASSRTGLSPLHF
TRBJ2-1,TRBV20-1,few,.,TGCAGTGCTAGGGCATTGGGCCGGGAGTCCGTTAATGAGCAGTTCTTC,CSARALGRESVNEQFF
TRBJ1-1,TRBV7-2,.,.,TGTGCCAGCAGCTATTACGGGGGACCATCAGGGACTGAAGCTTTCTTT,CASSYYGGPSGTEAFF
TRBJ2-1,TRBV27,many,.,TGTGCCAGCAGTTTAATGGGGGCCTACAATGAGCAGTTCTTC,CASSLMGAYNEQFF
TRBJ2-2,TRBV5-1,few,.,TGCGCCAGCAGCCAATCTGACTCGATGACCGGGGAGCTGTTTTTT,CASSQSDSMTGELFF
TRBJ2-3,TRBV7-2,.,.,TGTGCCAGCAGCTTAAGGCCGGAGGCAGATACGCAGTATTTT,CASSLRPEADTQYF
TRBJ2-1,TRBV25-1,.,.,TGTGCCAGGAAGGGGGGGCCGTCCTACAATGAGCAGTTCTTC,CARKGGPSYNEQFF
TRBJ1-1,TRBV5-1,.,.,TGCGCCAGCAGCCCCTCGACGAACACTGAAGCTTTCTTT,CASSPSTNTEAFF
TRBJ2-3,TRBV4-2,.,TRBD2,TGTGCCAGCAGCCCGGGGACTAGCGCTAGCACAGATACGCAGTATTTT,CASSPGTSASTDTQYF
TRBJ2-5,TRBV7-2,many,TRBD2,TGTGCCAGCAGCTCGGGTAGCGGGGGGGCCGGGTTTGAGACCCAGTACTTC,CASSSGSGGAGFETQYF